The 8 T cell receptor beta chains presented below share a single source sample, sequenced in a study of T-cell memory formation after mild COVID-19. TCRdb re-called the 5' RACE reads with MiXCR, one entry per CDR3 protein. The sample lists just over 400,000 distinct CDR3 sequences, about 25% occurring once. Sequenced: PBMCs or a T cell subset sorted from them (not recorded which). These receptors all stem from an adult woman who had mild COVID-19 (a few samples of this study predate the infection). Cell type and time point are not known.

This clonotype was seen a handful of times. The chain uses TRBV11-3 and TRBJ2-1; 16 bases fit TRBD2. The length of the CDR3 is 18 residues. The germline gives CDR1 SGHNT, CDR2 YENEEA. V dropped 5 bases and J dropped 8; count of bases not matched to a gene: 12. CDR3 amino acids: CASSLGTSGRAALDEQFF. The DNA of the CDR3 is TGTGCCAGCAGCCTAGGGACTAGCGGGAGGGCCGCACTCGATGAGCAGTTCTTC.

This chain uses TRBV12-3 or TRBV12-4 with TRBJ2-7; 9 bases fit TRBD1. Trimming at V came to 6 bases and at J to 9 bases, leaving 15 bases not matched to a gene. The CDR3 is made up of 15 amino acids. The CDR3, as DNA: TGTGCCAGCAGCAGAGCGGGACAGGGTCTTTTTGGGCAGTACTTC. Its translation is CASSRAGQGLFGQYF.

This clonotype has ten or more counts. The chain carries TRBV11-3 and TRBJ2-1; 11 bases match TRBD2. V gave up 1 base and J gave up 7 bases; unmatched junction bases: 3. Germline CDR1 is SGHNT and CDR2 is YENEEA. The CDR3 loop spans 15 amino acids. CDR3 protein: CASSLVAGGRNEQFF. In DNA, the CDR3 is TGTGCCAGCAGCTTAGTAGCGGGAGGGCGTAATGAGCAGTTCTTC.

The V and J genes are TRBV4-3 and TRBJ2-2, with 10 bases lining up with TRBD2. The CDR3 is 17 amino acids. Germline lookup yields CDR1 LGHNA and CDR2 YSLEER. After removal of 1 base from V and 4 bases from J, the junction contained 6 bases not matched to a gene. This chain's CDR3 is CASSQGASGRGTGELFF. The CDR3 DNA follows: TGCGCCAGCAGCCAAGGGGCTAGCGGGAGAGGCACCGGGGAGCTGTTTTTT.

The V gene is TRBV7-8, the J gene TRBJ2-2; 8 nucleotides align to TRBD1. The CDR3 totals 15 residues. CDR1 and CDR2 from the germline V gene are SGHVS and FQNEAQ. V trimming: 3 bases; J trimming: 9 bases; junction bases outside the gene matches: 9. This chain's CDR3 is CASSFGRGRDRELFF. The DNA of the CDR3 is TGTGCCAGCAGCTTCGGCAGGGGGCGCGATCGGGAGCTGTTTTTT. The full variable domain, rest sourced from reference TRBV7-8 and TRBJ2-2, is GAGVSQSPRYKVAKRGQDVALRCDPISGHVSLFWYQQALGQGPEFLTYFQNEAQLDKSGLPSDRFFAERPEGSVSTLKIQRTQQEDSAVYLCASSFGRGRDRELFFGEGSRLTVL.

J is TRBJ2-1 and V is TRBV12-3 or TRBV12-4; D gene unclear. The CDR3 is 12 amino acids. V lost 2 bases to trimming and J lost 10 bases, with 9 bases between them. This CDR3 is CASSLQLGEQFF. CDR3 bases: TGTGCCAGCAGTTTACAGCTTGGAGAGCAGTTCTTC.

This clonotype was counted only a few times. This chain uses TRBV19 with TRBJ2-3; D is uncertain. The CDR3 extends over 14 amino acids. The germline CDR1 and CDR2 sequences are LNHDA and SQIVND (reference sequence). The V gene lost 5 bases and the J gene lost 4 bases, with 13 bases spanning the gap. CDR3 protein: CASSPHSASDTQYF. The DNA of the CDR3 is TGTGCCAGTAGTCCGCACTCTGCCTCAGATACGCAGTATTTT.

The sample holds a few counts of this clonotype. The chain joins TRBV4-3 to TRBJ2-2, with 8 positions matching TRBD2. The CDR3 consists of 16 residues. Trimming took 4 bases from V and 4 from J; bases not matched to a gene: 8. Germline loops: CDR1 LGHNA, CDR2 YSLEER. This CDR3 reads CASSPIRLASTGELFF. CDR3 bases: TGCGCCAGCAGCCCCATCCGACTAGCGAGCACCGGGGAGCTGTTTTTT.